The 27 T cell receptor beta chains given below trace back to one sample, sequenced in a study of metastatic and nonmetastatic thyroid tumors. TCRdb re-analyzed the PCR reads through MiXCR. The sample contains under 75,000 clones, less than 20% of which appear only once. Thyroid surgery was preceded by no treatment in any patient. Material for sequencing was blood. The origin of the receptors is a female donor with papillary thyroid cancer or a benign thyroid nodule (not recorded which). Some clones in this sample may be carry-over from other donors' samples.

This clone was observed at least ten times. This chain joins TRBV20-1 and TRBJ1-1; no clear D. Germline-derived CDR1 and CDR2 are DFQATT and SNEGSKA (reference sequence). The CDR3 loop spans 14 amino acids. Deletions cut 6 bases from V and 1 base from J, with 15 bases between. CDR3 nucleotides: TGCAGTGCCCGTCTGGCCGAGGCGAACACTGAAGCTTTCTTT. Translation gives CSARLAEANTEAFF.

This rearrangement joins TRBV27 to TRBJ2-7; a possible D gene is TRBD1 (6 bases). Between the trimmed V and J ends, which lost 3 bases and 3 bases, there was a span of 15 bases. Per germline, CDR1 MNHEY and CDR2 SMNVEV (reference sequence). The CDR3 is made up of 15 amino acids. This CDR3 reads CASSLGRGPVYEQYV. CDR3 bases: TGTGCCAGCAGTTTGGGCAGGGGTCCAGTCTACGAGCAGTACGTC.

This clone was detected ten times or more. This rearrangement joins TRBV19 to TRBJ1-1, with 9 bases that match TRBD1. The CDR3 loop spans 12 amino acids. V was clipped by 7 bases and J by 9 bases; unmatched bases: 6. Per germline, CDR1 LNHDA and CDR2 SQIVND (reference sequence). The CDR3: CASTEQGAQAFF. As DNA, the CDR3 is TGTGCCAGTACCGAACAGGGGGCGCAAGCTTTCTTT.

This chain uses TRBV11-1 with TRBJ2-3, with D perhaps matching TRBD2 (6 bases). CDR1 and CDR2 from the germline V gene are SGHAT and FQDESV (reference sequence). The CDR3 extends over 18 amino acids. V was shortened by 4 bases and J by 4 bases, with 24 bases between the two germline ends. The CDR3 reads CASSSPRDGGVMADTQYF. CDR3 coding DNA: TGTGCCAGCAGCTCCCCACGTGACGGGGGAGTTATGGCAGATACGCAGTATTTT.

This clone was found many times. V usage is TRBV7-6 and J usage is TRBJ2-3, with 10 bases identical to TRBD2. The V gene's germline CDR1 is SGHVS and CDR2 FNYEAQ. The CDR3 is 15 amino acids. The V and J ends lost 5 bases and 2 bases, in that order; junction bases with no gene match: 4. This CDR3 is CASSALAGATDTQYF. The CDR3 DNA reads TGTGCCAGCAGCGCGCTAGCGGGAGCCACAGATACGCAGTATTTT.

This clone came up many times. Here the CDR3 DNA reads TGTGCCAGCAGCTCAACCGGGCTTGAGCAGTTCTTC. Translating gives CASSSTGLEQFF. This chain connects TRBV11-3 to TRBJ2-1; D is unclear. CDR1 is SGHNT, CDR2 YENEEA, per germline. This CDR3 contains 12 residues. V was trimmed by 4 bases and J by 9 bases, leaving 10 bases between them.

The genes are TRBV6-1 and TRBJ1-4; D gene unclear. The CDR3 covers 14 residues. Trimming stripped 5 bases from V and 4 bases from J, with 11 bases between. Germline V gives CDR1 MNHNS, CDR2 SASEGT. CDR3 sequence: CASSTPGNNEKLFF. CDR3 coding DNA: TGTGCCAGCAGTACCCCGGGTAATAATGAAAAACTGTTTTTT.

This rearrangement joins TRBV5-1 to TRBJ1-4; 7 nucleotides match TRBD1. After removal of 1 base from V and 0 bases from J, the junction contained 15 bases not matched to a gene. Germline V gives CDR1 SGHRS, CDR2 YFSETQ. The CDR3 loop spans 20 amino acids. The CDR3 here is CASSLRPGQHSPATNEKLFF. The CDR3 region has the DNA TGCGCCAGCAGCTTGCGGCCGGGACAGCATAGTCCTGCAACTAATGAAAAACTGTTTTTT. Full variable domain (outside the CDR3, taken from reference TRBV5-1 and TRBJ1-4): KAGVTQTPRYLIKTRGQQVTLSCSPISGHRSVSWYQQTPGQGLQFLFEYFSETQRNKGNFPGRFSGRQFSNSRSEMNVSTLELGDSALYLCASSLRPGQHSPATNEKLFFGSGTQLSVL.

This clone has a count of ten or more. V is TRBV27 and J is TRBJ2-1; the D is unclear. Trimming took 3 bases from V and 10 from J, leaving 10 bases between them. The germline V gene encodes CDR1 MNHEY and CDR2 SMNVEV (reference sequence). The CDR3 length is 12 residues. The CDR3 sequence: CASSFQPGEQFF. The CDR3 nucleotides are TGTGCCAGCAGTTTCCAGCCCGGGGAGCAGTTCTTC.

This clone was counted at least ten times. The chain recombines TRBV4-2 with TRBJ2-7; a weak D match, TRBD1 (7 bases). The germline V gene encodes CDR1 LGHNA and CDR2 YNFKEQ. The CDR3 spans 16 residues. The V and J ends lost 3 bases and 0 bases respectively, with 15 bases between them. CDR3 loop: CASSQVQGEVSYEQYF. The CDR3 bases are TGTGCCAGCAGCCAGGTTCAGGGGGAGGTCTCCTACGAGCAGTACTTC.

This clone was counted many times. This chain links TRBV12-5 with TRBJ1-6; 7 nucleotides match TRBD1. The V segment lost 2 bases and the J segment 7 bases; nucleotides outside the gene matches: 11. Germline V gives CDR1 LGHNT, CDR2 FRNRAP. This CDR3 region has 17 residues. CDR3 sequence: CASGLFHGTEENSPLHF. CDR3 coding DNA: TGTGCTAGTGGTTTGTTCCATGGGACAGAAGAGAATTCACCCCTCCACTTT.

Judged by abundance, this clone is medium-sized (0.01 to 0.1%). V is TRBV4-1 and J is TRBJ1-1; D uncertain. The length of the CDR3 is 16 residues. V lost 1 base and J 4 bases, leaving 16 bases between the germline ends. The germline CDR1 and CDR2 sequences are MGHRA and YSYEKL. For the CDR3, the DNA is TGCGCCAGCAGCCAAGTGCTTGCAGCCTTGAGCACTGAAGCTTTCTTT. Translating it yields CASSQVLAALSTEAFF.

This clone was counted many times. This chain connects TRBV20-1 to TRBJ2-3; a weak D match, TRBD2 (6 bases). This CDR3 contains 13 residues. In germline, CDR1 is DFQATT, CDR2 SNEGSKA (reference sequence). The CDR3 loop is CSRPGVGTDTQYF. In DNA, the CDR3 is TGCAGCCGTCCGGGAGTGGGCACAGATACGCAGTATTTT.

In its sample, this clone was seen many times. The chain employs TRBV12-5 and TRBJ2-2; D uncertain. There are 18 residues in the CDR3. Per the germline V gene, CDR1 is LGHNT and CDR2 is FRNRAP. Trimming took 7 bases from V and 0 from J, leaving 21 bases between them. The CDR3 DNA is TGTGCTAGTGCCGCAGATCAATGGGGTAGCACGAACACCGGGGAGCTGTTTTTT. Encoded protein: CASAADQWGSTNTGELFF.

This clone was found many times. This chain uses TRBV11-1 with TRBJ2-7; 10 bases fit TRBD2. The CDR3 sequence is 16 residues long. Germline CDR1 is SGHAT and CDR2 is FQDESV (reference sequence). The V gene end was trimmed by 6 bases and the J gene end by 5 bases; junction bases not matched to a gene: 13. The CDR3: CASSYIGRLAGDEQYF. CDR3 bases: TGTGCCAGCAGTTATATCGGACGGCTAGCGGGAGACGAGCAGTACTTC.

The sample holds a few counts of this clone. The chain carries TRBV2 and TRBJ2-7, with unresolved D. The CDR3 consists of 12 residues. Trimming cost V 0 bases and J 3 bases, with 3 bases left between them. From germline, CDR1 is SNHLY and CDR2 FYNNEI. As DNA, the CDR3 is TGTGCCAGCAGTGAAGCTTTCTACGAGCAGTACGTC. Translation gives CASSEAFYEQYV.

This clone was counted at least ten times. The chain joins TRBV29-1 to TRBJ1-1, with a tentative D call TRBD1 (6 bases). The germline V gene has CDR1 SQVTM and CDR2 ANQGSEA. With 5 bases removed from V and 4 bases from J, the gap between germline ends came to 14 bases. The CDR3 extends over 13 amino acids. The CDR3 loop is CSVLDSLSTEAFF. CDR3 sequence (DNA): TGCAGCGTTTTGGACAGCCTGAGCACTGAAGCTTTCTTT.

This clone was recorded at least ten times. V gene TRBV14 combines with J gene TRBJ2-7, with TRBD2 matching over 8 bases. V lost 0 bases and J lost 5; bases outside the gene matches: 6. The CDR3 covers 15 residues. The germline CDR1 and CDR2 sequences are SGHDN and FVKESK. The CDR3 DNA follows: TGTGCCAGCAGCCAAGATAGAAGCGGGAGAGACGAGCAGTACTTC. Its protein is CASSQDRSGRDEQYF.

This clone was seen at least ten times. The rearrangement joins TRBV19 to TRBJ2-7; D ambiguous. The germline gives CDR1 LNHDA, CDR2 SQIVND (reference sequence). The CDR3 covers 12 residues. V lost 6 bases to trimming and J lost 0 bases, with 6 bases between them. The CDR3 sequence is CASRSSSYEQYF. CDR3 DNA sequence: TGTGCCAGTAGGAGCAGCTCCTACGAGCAGTACTTC.

J is TRBJ2-5 and V is TRBV19; possibly TRBD1 or TRBD2 for D (5 bases each). V was shortened by 3 bases and J by 4 bases, with 15 bases between the two germline ends. The germline V gene has CDR1 LNHDA and CDR2 SQIVND (reference sequence). This CDR3 has 15 amino acids. This CDR3 is CASSMGPSQGETQYF. The CDR3 region has the DNA TGTGCCAGTAGTATGGGACCGAGTCAGGGAGAGACCCAGTACTTC.

The chain employs TRBV7-9 and TRBJ2-7; 7 positions agree with TRBD2. Trimming cost V 7 bases and J 1 base; bases outside gene matches: 10. The CDR3 spans 15 residues. CDR1 is SEHNR and CDR2 is FQNEAQ in the germline V gene (reference sequence). CDR3 in DNA: TGTGCCAGCACCGTGGGGGGGACGATGTCCTACGAGCAGTACTTC. Residues: CASTVGGTMSYEQYF.

Ten or more counts support this clone. V and J are TRBV28 and TRBJ2-1, with 9 nucleotides matching TRBD1. Germline CDR1 MDHEN, CDR2 SYDVKM. J was trimmed by 8 bases and V by 8 bases; bases with no gene match: 13. This CDR3 is built from 15 residues. The CDR3 bases are TGTGCCAGCCCCCCCCTACAGGGGGCTCAGGATGAGCAGTTCTTC. It encodes CASPPLQGAQDEQFF.

This clone occurred many times. The chain joins TRBV27 to TRBJ1-4; possible D gene TRBD1, 5 bases. Germline loops: CDR1 MNHEY, CDR2 SMNVEV (reference sequence). V lost 6 bases, J lost 7 bases, and 15 bases lay in between. The CDR3 has 14 residues. The CDR3 reads CASSPGALPEKLFF. In DNA form, the CDR3 reads TGTGCCAGCAGCCCCGGGGCATTGCCTGAAAAACTGTTTTTT.

This clone was observed at least ten times. The chain carries TRBV11-2 and TRBJ2-7, with TRBD1 matching 7 bases. Per germline, CDR1 SGHAT and CDR2 FQNNGV. The CDR3 extends over 15 amino acids. Trimming cost V 1 base and J 2 bases; bases outside gene matches: 5. CDR3 sequence: CASSLVYGQAYEQYF. DNA of the CDR3: TGTGCCAGCAGCTTAGTCTATGGACAGGCCTACGAGCAGTACTTC.

This clone was counted many times. J is TRBJ2-3 and V is TRBV4-2, with D tentatively TRBD2 (5 bases). Per germline, CDR1 LGHNA and CDR2 YNFKEQ. The CDR3 runs to 16 residues. V lost 0 bases and J 4 bases, leaving 14 bases between the germline ends. CDR3 sequence: CASSQDLTSVADTQYF. CDR3 DNA sequence: TGTGCCAGCAGCCAAGATCTCACTAGTGTGGCAGATACGCAGTATTTT.

The chain's CDR3 is CASSLGTSGRVETQYF. CDR3 DNA sequence: TGCGCCAGCAGCTTAGGGACTAGCGGGAGGGTAGAGACCCAGTACTTC. The J gene is TRBJ2-5, the V gene TRBV5-1, with 16 bases fitting TRBD2. Germline V gene data show CDR1 as SGHRS and CDR2 as YFSETQ. The trim removed 2 bases at V and 4 bases at J, leaving 2 bases unmatched. The CDR3 runs to 16 residues.

This clone was counted many times. V is TRBV19 and J is TRBJ2-1, with 8 nucleotides matching TRBD1. The CDR3 totals 15 residues. After removal of 6 bases from V and 7 bases from J, the junction contained 11 bases not matched to a gene. Germline V gene data show CDR1 as LNHDA and CDR2 as SQIVND (reference sequence). CDR3 protein: CASRPDQGAGNEQFF. The CDR3 DNA is TGTGCCAGTAGACCCGACCAGGGGGCAGGTAATGAGCAGTTCTTC.